This T cell receptor (beta chain) was documented in a study of response to subunit inactivated influenza vaccine. The CDR3 contains 14 residues. Trimming took 4 bases from V and 4 from J; bases not matched to a gene: 8. CDR1 and CDR2 (germline): SQVTM, ANQGSEA. TCRdb processed the RT-PCR reads anew with MiXCR; each CDR3 protein has one entry. The table shows just under 550,000 distinct CDR3 sequences, with approximately 22% occurring only once. These sequences were also reported in another study, on T cells expressing NK-cell markers. This second study says: For TCR beta, cDNA was produced by 5'RACE template switching with UMIs. The authors derived TCR beta repertoires from sorted CD3+CD56+NKG2C+, CD3+CD56+NKG2C- and CD3+CD56-NKG2C+ T cells. Seven of the eight sequenced donors were classified as HCMV-seropositive, and one was classified as seronegative. The share of CD8+ T cells held by dominant NKG2C+ clonotypes was roughly 1.0-8% in six donors.

This sequence originates from a man between 50 and 59 years old who received an inactivated influenza vaccine. The sample in question was CD4+ T cells sorted from PBMCs, obtained about 12 days after vaccination. The rearrangement joins TRBV29-1 to TRBJ2-5, with 8 positions matching TRBD1. CDR3 residues: CSVVSGGYRETQYF. The CDR3 DNA reads as TGCAGCGTTGTTTCAGGGGGCTATAGAGAGACCCAGTACTTC.